The 13 T cell receptor beta chains presented below share a single source sample, sequenced in a study of blood T cells in healthy people across ages. The use of a sample-barcoded 5' primer and a J-beta primer mix characterized a second PCR of about 7 to 12 cycles. MiXCR was run by TCRdb on the 5' RACE reads, yielding one entry per CDR3 protein. The sample includes around 500,000 distinct CDR3 sequences, roughly a quarter seen only once; the top ten take approximately 3.6%. This same sample was also taken into another study, of T cells of mothers and their children.

The material sequenced was blood. All receptors derive from a boy aged 2 to 10 in good health.

This clonotype has at least ten counts. This chain links TRBV12-3 or TRBV12-4 with TRBJ1-6; D is undetermined. This CDR3 has 15 residues. Between the trimmed V and J ends, which lost 2 bases and 8 bases, there was a span of 13 bases. As DNA, the CDR3 is TGTGCCAGCAGTTTATCGGGTGGCGGTGATTCACCCCTCCACTTT. This sequence encodes CASSLSGGGDSPLHF.

The chain joins TRBV7-4 to TRBJ2-7, with TRBD1 matching over 7 bases. Per the germline V gene, CDR1 is SGHVT and CDR2 is SQSDAQ. CDR3 length equals 14 residues. V was clipped by 5 bases and J by 1 base; unmatched bases: 5. CDR3 nucleotide sequence: TGTGCCAGCAGCCAGAGACAGGGTTCCTACGAGCAGTACTTC. It translates to CASSQRQGSYEQYF.

The CDR3 DNA follows: TGCGCCAGCAGCTTGGGGGGCTCAGAAGGTGAAAAACTGTTTTTT. Amino acid sequence: CASSLGGSEGEKLFF. The chain couples TRBV5-1 to TRBJ1-4; D perhaps matches TRBD1 (5 bases). Germline CDR1 SGHRS, CDR2 YFSETQ. The CDR3 has 15 residues. V was shortened by 0 bases and J by 7 bases, with 13 bases between the two germline ends.

In its sample, this clonotype was seen a few times. The rearrangement links TRBV20-1 to TRBJ2-5; 9 bases fit TRBD2. V shed 5 bases and J 5 bases; nucleotides not matched to a gene: 9. CDR3 length equals 14 residues. Germline V CDR1 and CDR2: DFQATT, SNEGSKA (reference sequence). The DNA of the CDR3 is TGCAGTGCTGATAGCGGGAGTGGGGGGGAGACCCAGTACTTC. Its translation is CSADSGSGGETQYF.

This chain uses TRBV6-5 with TRBJ1-2; TRBD1 is a possible D gene (6 bases). V was pared by 5 bases and J by 4 bases, with 14 bases between. CDR1 is MNHEY, CDR2 SVGAGI, per germline. The CDR3 length is 14 residues. CDR3 coding DNA: TGTGCCAGCAGTCATAGGGCCAGGGGCTATGGCTACACCTTC. Translation gives CASSHRARGYGYTF.

This chain connects TRBV12-3 or TRBV12-4 to TRBJ2-7, with 9 positions matching TRBD2. The CDR3 spans 16 residues. The ends lost 0 bases at V and 3 bases at J; junction bases unmatched: 6. The CDR3 loop is CASSLASGSARYEQYF. CDR3 DNA sequence: TGTGCCAGCAGTTTAGCTAGCGGGAGCGCTCGCTACGAGCAGTACTTC.

This clonotype was observed a few times. The rearrangement joins TRBV12-3 or TRBV12-4 to TRBJ2-3, with D unclear. The germline V and J ends were trimmed by 5 bases and 5 bases, with 14 bases remaining between them. There are 14 residues in the CDR3. CDR3 sequence (DNA): TGTGCCAGCAGTCCGACGGTCCGGCAAGATACGCAGTATTTT. Translation gives CASSPTVRQDTQYF.

The genes are TRBV7-3 and TRBJ2-1; tentatively, D is TRBD2 (5 bases). The CDR3 has 15 amino acids. From germline, CDR1 is SGHTA and CDR2 FQGTGA. Trimming shortened V by 4 bases and J by 8 bases, and 18 bases separated the two germline ends. CDR3 coding DNA: TGTGCCAGCAGCTCCGATCTCCGGGGTTGGGATGAGCAGTTCTTC. Translating gives CASSSDLRGWDEQFF.

The rearrangement joins TRBV9 to TRBJ1-1, with no clear D. CDR1 and CDR2 (germline): SGDLS, YYNGEE. V lost 3 bases and J lost 5, with 14 bases in between. CDR3 length equals 14 residues. CDR3 DNA sequence: TGTGCCAGCAGCGAGGAGGGCGACGGGACTGAAGCTTTCTTT. Translated, it gives CASSEEGDGTEAFF.

This clonotype occurred a few times. The gene calls are TRBV14 and TRBJ1-1; no clear D. Trimming shortened V by 4 bases and J by 8 bases, and 11 bases separated the two germline ends. Germline CDR1 is SGHDN and CDR2 is FVKESK. This CDR3 has 12 residues. The CDR3 region is CASSPPMGEAFF. CDR3 DNA: TGTGCCAGCAGCCCCCCGATGGGCGAAGCTTTCTTT.

The chain employs TRBV10-3 and TRBJ2-3; 9 nucleotides line up with TRBD2. V lost 0 bases, J lost 0 bases, and 4 bases stayed unmatched. Germline CDR1 is ENHRY and CDR2 is SYGVKD. The CDR3 length is 17 residues. The CDR3 spells CAISESVSGRSTDTQYF. In DNA form, the CDR3 reads TGTGCCATCAGTGAGTCCGTTAGCGGGAGAAGCACAGATACGCAGTATTTT.

This chain joins TRBV20-1 and TRBJ2-7; D may match TRBD1 or TRBD2 (5 bases each). The CDR3 spans 15 residues. V shed 4 bases and J shed 0 bases, with 16 bases lying between them. The V gene's germline CDR1 is DFQATT and CDR2 SNEGSKA (reference sequence). CDR3 coding DNA: TGCAGTGCTACCCCGGGACGGGTGAGCTCCTACGAGCAGTACTTC. It encodes CSATPGRVSSYEQYF.

A few counts support this clonotype. The chain couples TRBV3-1 to TRBJ2-7; 10 bases are shared with TRBD1. V shed 3 bases, J shed 0 bases, and the junction held 5 bases outside the gene matches. Germline CDR1 reads LGHDT; CDR2 reads YNNKEL (reference sequence). The CDR3 runs 16 residues. The CDR3: CASSQPRTGGSYEQYF. As DNA, the CDR3 is TGTGCCAGCAGCCAGCCTCGGACAGGGGGCTCCTACGAGCAGTACTTC.